What follows are 14 T cell receptor beta chains derived from one specimen sequenced in a study of response to subunit inactivated influenza vaccine. TCRdb recomputed calls from the RT-PCR reads with MiXCR, one row per CDR3 protein. The repertoire holds 500,000 to 550,000 distinct CDR3 sequences, approximately 7.3% seen once, with under 15% in the top ten. Sequences were derived from PBMCs from blood, sampled less than 30 months after vaccination. Receptors were obtained from a man between 50 and 75 years old who received an inactivated influenza vaccine.

This clonotype showed up many times. The chain links TRBV25-1 to TRBJ2-7; 8 bases fit TRBD2. V lost 4 bases and J lost 0; bases outside the gene matches: 2. The CDR3 contains 14 residues. Germline assignment: CDR1 MGHDK and CDR2 SYGVNS. The CDR3 loop reads CASSASGGSYEQYF. CDR3 sequence (DNA): TGTGCCAGCAGTGCGAGCGGGGGCTCCTACGAGCAGTACTTC.

The rearrangement links TRBV6-2 or TRBV6-3 to TRBJ1-5; 10 bases line up with TRBD1. V shed 0 bases and J 4 bases; nucleotides not matched to a gene: 9. This CDR3 has 18 amino acids. Germline values: CDR1 MNHEY, CDR2 SVGEGT. CDR3 coding DNA: TGTGCCAGCAGTTACTCGAGGAACGCGGGACAGGGGAATCAGCCCCAGCATTTT. It translates to CASSYSRNAGQGNQPQHF.

This clonotype was detected ten times or more. The rearrangement links TRBV4-1 to TRBJ2-3, with D maybe TRBD2 (5 bases). Trimming cost V 5 bases and J 2 bases, with 8 bases left between them. Germline V CDR1 and CDR2: MGHRA, YSYEKL. The CDR3 has 13 residues. The CDR3 loop is CASSSRDTDTQYF. CDR3 bases: TGCGCCAGCAGCAGCCGGGACACAGATACGCAGTATTTT.

In this sample, this clonotype turned up a few times. The CDR3 here is CASSLTGGRNSPLHF. The CDR3, as DNA: TGTGCCAGCAGCCTCACAGGGGGCCGTAATTCACCCCTCCACTTT. This sequence joins TRBV14 and TRBJ1-6; 9 bases align to TRBD1. The CDR3 contains 15 residues. Germline CDR1 reads SGHDN; CDR2 reads FVKESK. The V segment lost 4 bases and the J segment 6 bases; nucleotides outside the gene matches: 4.

This clonotype was observed a few times. This chain links TRBV7-2 with TRBJ1-1, with D unresolved. V gave up 8 bases and J gave up 1 base, with 8 bases separating them. The CDR3 covers 12 residues. Germline CDR1 and CDR2: SGHTA and FQGNSA. The CDR3 sequence: CASLFGNTEAFF. As DNA, the CDR3 is TGTGCCAGCTTGTTCGGGAACACTGAAGCTTTCTTT.

This chain links TRBV24-1 with TRBJ2-1; D gene unclear. Germline lookup yields CDR1 KGHDR and CDR2 SFDVKD. The V gene lost 0 bases and the J gene lost 6 bases, with 2 bases spanning the gap. This CDR3 region has 12 residues. The CDR3 DNA is TGTGCCACCAGTGATTTGATCAATGAGCAGTTCTTC. It specifies CATSDLINEQFF.

This clonotype was picked up many times. The V call is TRBV5-1, the J call TRBJ2-7; 8 positions match TRBD1. Germline assignment: CDR1 SGHRS and CDR2 YFSETQ. This CDR3 spans 16 amino acids. The ends lost 0 bases at V and 4 bases at J; junction bases unmatched: 9. The CDR3 DNA is TGCGCCAGCAGCTTGGGCGCCGGGACAGGTGATTACGAGCAGTACTTC. Its protein is CASSLGAGTGDYEQYF.

In its sample, this clonotype was seen a few times. This chain joins TRBV6-1 and TRBJ2-3; 13 bases map to TRBD2. The ends lost 6 bases at V and 4 bases at J; junction bases unmatched: 10. The V gene's germline CDR1 is MNHNS and CDR2 SASEGT. The CDR3 has 17 residues. The CDR3 reads CASSNPGLAGDPDTQYF. CDR3 nucleotide sequence: TGTGCCAGCAGCAACCCCGGACTAGCGGGAGATCCAGATACGCAGTATTTT.

A few counts support this clonotype. This sequence joins TRBV7-2 and TRBJ1-1, with 7 positions matching TRBD1. V was clipped by 3 bases and J by 5 bases; unmatched bases: 9. Germline V gives CDR1 SGHTA, CDR2 FQGNSA. The CDR3 contains 15 residues. CDR3 DNA sequence: TGTGCCAGCAGCTTGGCGCGGACAGGCTATACTGAAGCTTTCTTT. Translated: CASSLARTGYTEAFF.

The table lists this clonotype with a few counts. The chain employs TRBV4-3 and TRBJ1-1; TRBD1 might be the D (5 bases). CDR1 is LGHNA and CDR2 is YSLEER in the germline V gene. The ends were cut back, 3 bases at V and 7 bases at J, with 15 bases in the middle. The CDR3 loop spans 14 amino acids. CDR3 DNA sequence: TGCGCCAGCAGCCACTCAGGGAGACCGGGTGAAGCTTTCTTT. As protein: CASSHSGRPGEAFF.

Many counts were recorded for this clonotype. The chain couples TRBV9 to TRBJ2-5, with D perhaps matching TRBD2 (5 bases). The CDR3 is made up of 13 amino acids. CDR1 is SGDLS, CDR2 YYNGEE, per germline. Trimming cost V 0 bases and J 5 bases, with 8 bases left between them. This chain's CDR3 is CASSVAGLETQYF. The CDR3 DNA is TGTGCCAGCAGCGTAGCGGGGTTGGAGACCCAGTACTTC.

This clonotype appeared many times. The genes are TRBV12-3 or TRBV12-4 and TRBJ2-5; 9 nucleotides agree with TRBD2. This CDR3 contains 16 residues. Losses at the gene ends were 4 bases for V and 4 bases for J; bases not matched to a gene: 10. CDR3 region: CASSSWRAGGPETQYF. The CDR3 nucleotides are TGTGCCAGCAGTTCCTGGCGAGCGGGGGGCCCAGAGACCCAGTACTTC.

This rearrangement joins TRBV20-1 to TRBJ2-7; 7 bases line up with TRBD2. V dropped 3 bases and J dropped 7; count of bases not matched to a gene: 12. The CDR3 sequence is 14 residues long. Germline CDR1 is DFQATT and CDR2 is SNEGSKA (reference sequence). The CDR3 loop reads CSARVRGRLGEQYF. As DNA, the CDR3 is TGCAGTGCTAGGGTCCGCGGGAGACTGGGAGAGCAGTACTTC.

This clonotype was detected many times. This CDR3 reads CASSQDREGTGELFF. The CDR3 coding sequence is TGCGCCAGCAGCCAGGACAGGGAGGGCACCGGGGAGCTGTTTTTT. This chain links TRBV5-1 with TRBJ2-2, with D possibly being TRBD1 (8 bases). Trimming took 4 bases from V and 4 from J, leaving 14 bases between them. Germline lookup yields CDR1 SGHRS and CDR2 YFSETQ. This CDR3 has 15 amino acids.